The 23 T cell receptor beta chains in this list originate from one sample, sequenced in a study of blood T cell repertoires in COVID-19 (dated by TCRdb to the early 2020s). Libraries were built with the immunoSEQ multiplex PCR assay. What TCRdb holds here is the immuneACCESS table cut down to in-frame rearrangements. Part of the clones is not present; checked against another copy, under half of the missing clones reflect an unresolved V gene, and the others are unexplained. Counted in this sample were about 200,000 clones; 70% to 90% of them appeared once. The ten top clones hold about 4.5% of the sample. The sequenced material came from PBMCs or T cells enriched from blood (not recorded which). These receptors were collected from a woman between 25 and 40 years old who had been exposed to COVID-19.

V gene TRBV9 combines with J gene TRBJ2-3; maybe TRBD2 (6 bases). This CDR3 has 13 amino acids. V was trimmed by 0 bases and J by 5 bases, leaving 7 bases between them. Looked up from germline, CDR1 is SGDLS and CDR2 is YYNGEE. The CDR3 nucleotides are TGTGCCAGCAGCGTAGGGGGGGAAGATACGCAGTATTTT. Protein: CASSVGGEDTQYF.

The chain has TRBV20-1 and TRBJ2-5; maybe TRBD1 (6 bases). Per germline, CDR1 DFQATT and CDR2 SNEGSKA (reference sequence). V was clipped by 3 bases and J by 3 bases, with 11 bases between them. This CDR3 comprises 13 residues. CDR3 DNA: TGCAGTGCTAGTAGGGGGAGCGAAGAGACCCAGTACTTC. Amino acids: CSASRGSEETQYF.

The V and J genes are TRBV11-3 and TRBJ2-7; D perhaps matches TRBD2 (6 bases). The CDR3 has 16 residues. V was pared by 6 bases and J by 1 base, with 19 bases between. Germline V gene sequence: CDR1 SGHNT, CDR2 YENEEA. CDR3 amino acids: CASRSGGADVSYEQYF. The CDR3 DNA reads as TGTGCCAGCAGGTCGGGCGGGGCGGATGTGTCCTACGAGCAGTACTTC.

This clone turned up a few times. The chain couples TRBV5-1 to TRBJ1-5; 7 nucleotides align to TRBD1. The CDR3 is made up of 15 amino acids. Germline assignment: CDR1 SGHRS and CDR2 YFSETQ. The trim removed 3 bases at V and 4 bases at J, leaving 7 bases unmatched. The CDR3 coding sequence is TGCGCCAGCAGCTCCAGGGACAGATCGAATCAGCCCCAGCATTTT. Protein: CASSSRDRSNQPQHF. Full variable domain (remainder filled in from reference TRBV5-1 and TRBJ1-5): KAGVTQTPRYLIKTRGQQVTLSCSPISGHRSVSWYQQTPGQGLQFLFEYFSETQRNKGNFPGRFSGRQFSNSRSEMNVSTLELGDSALYLCASSSRDRSNQPQHFGDGTRLSIL.

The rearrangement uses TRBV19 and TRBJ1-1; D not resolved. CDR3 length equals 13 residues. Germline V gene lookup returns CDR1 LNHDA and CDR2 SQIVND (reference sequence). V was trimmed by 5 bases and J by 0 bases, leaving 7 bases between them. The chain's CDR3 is CASSYIVNTEAFF. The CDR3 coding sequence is TGTGCCAGTAGTTATATAGTGAACACTGAAGCTTTCTTT.

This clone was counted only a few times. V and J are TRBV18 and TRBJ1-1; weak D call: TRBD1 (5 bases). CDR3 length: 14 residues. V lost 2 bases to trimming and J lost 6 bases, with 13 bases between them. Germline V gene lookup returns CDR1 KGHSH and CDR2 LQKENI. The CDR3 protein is CASSPALAGSEAFF. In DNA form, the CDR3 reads TGTGCCAGCTCACCAGCATTGGCAGGGTCTGAAGCTTTCTTT.

This CDR3 reads CASSEDRGNQPQHF. CDR3 in DNA: TGTGCCAGCAGTGAAGACAGGGGAAATCAGCCCCAGCATTTT. V gene TRBV2 combines with J gene TRBJ1-5, with TRBD1 matching 7 bases. The CDR3 has 14 amino acids. V shed 1 base, J shed 4 bases, and the junction held 1 base outside the gene matches. Germline-derived CDR1 and CDR2 are SNHLY and FYNNEI.

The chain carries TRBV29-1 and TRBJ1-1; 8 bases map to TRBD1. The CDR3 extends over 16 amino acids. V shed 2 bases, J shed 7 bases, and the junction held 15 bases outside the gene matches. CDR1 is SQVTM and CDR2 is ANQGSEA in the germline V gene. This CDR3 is CSVEFPRTGFVYEAFF. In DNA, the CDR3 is TGCAGCGTTGAATTTCCCCGGACAGGGTTCGTTTATGAAGCTTTCTTT.

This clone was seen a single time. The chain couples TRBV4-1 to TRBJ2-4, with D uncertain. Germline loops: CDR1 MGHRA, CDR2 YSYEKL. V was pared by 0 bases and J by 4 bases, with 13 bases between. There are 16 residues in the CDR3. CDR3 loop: CASSQDSAVPKNIQYF. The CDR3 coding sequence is TGCGCCAGCAGCCAAGACAGCGCCGTACCAAAAAACATTCAGTACTTC.

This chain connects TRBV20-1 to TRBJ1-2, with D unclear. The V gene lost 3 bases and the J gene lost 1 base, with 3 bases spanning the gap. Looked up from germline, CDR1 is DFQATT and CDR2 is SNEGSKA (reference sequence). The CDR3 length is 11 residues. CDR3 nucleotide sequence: TGCAGTGCTAGCGTTAACTATGGCTACACCTTC. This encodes CSASVNYGYTF.

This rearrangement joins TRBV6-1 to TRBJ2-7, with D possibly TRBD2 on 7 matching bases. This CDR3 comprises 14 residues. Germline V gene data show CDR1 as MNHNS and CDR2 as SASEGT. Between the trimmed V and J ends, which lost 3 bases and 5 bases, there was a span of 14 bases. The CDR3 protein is CASSDGGGRDEQYF. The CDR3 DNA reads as TGTGCCAGCAGTGATGGGGGGGGCCGGGACGAGCAGTACTTC.

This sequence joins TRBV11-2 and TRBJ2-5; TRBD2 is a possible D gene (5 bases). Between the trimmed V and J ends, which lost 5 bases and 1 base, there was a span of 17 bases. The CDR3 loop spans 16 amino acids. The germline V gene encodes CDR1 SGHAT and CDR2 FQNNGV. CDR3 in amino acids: CASSPEGTPVQETQYF. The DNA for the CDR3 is TGTGCCAGCAGCCCAGAGGGTACCCCGGTCCAAGAGACCCAGTACTTC.

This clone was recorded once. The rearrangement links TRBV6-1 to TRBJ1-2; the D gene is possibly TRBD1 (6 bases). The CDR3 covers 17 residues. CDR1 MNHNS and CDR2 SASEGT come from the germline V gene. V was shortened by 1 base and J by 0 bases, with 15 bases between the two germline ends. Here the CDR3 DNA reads TGTGCCAGCAGTGAAGTTCGAGGACAGAGCACTAACTATGGCTACACCTTC. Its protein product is CASSEVRGQSTNYGYTF.

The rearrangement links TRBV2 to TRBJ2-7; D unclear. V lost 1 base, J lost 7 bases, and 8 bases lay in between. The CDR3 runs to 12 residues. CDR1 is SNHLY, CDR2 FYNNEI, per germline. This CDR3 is CASSEVGWEQYF. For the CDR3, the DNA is TGTGCCAGCAGTGAAGTCGGGTGGGAGCAGTACTTC.

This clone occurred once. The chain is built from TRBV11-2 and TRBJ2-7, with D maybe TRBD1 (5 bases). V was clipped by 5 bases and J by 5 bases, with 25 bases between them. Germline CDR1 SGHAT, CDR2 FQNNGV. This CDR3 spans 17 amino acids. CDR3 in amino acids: CASSPSGYGQGRNEQYF. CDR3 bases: TGTGCCAGCAGCCCCTCTGGTTACGGGCAGGGTAGGAACGAGCAGTACTTC.

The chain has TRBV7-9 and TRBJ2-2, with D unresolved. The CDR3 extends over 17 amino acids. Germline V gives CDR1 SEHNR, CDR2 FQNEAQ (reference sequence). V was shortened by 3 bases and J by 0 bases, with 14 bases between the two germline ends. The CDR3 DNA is TGTGCCAGCAGCTTTCGACCCCGCCGGGCGAACACCGGGGAGCTGTTTTTT. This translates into CASSFRPRRANTGELFF.

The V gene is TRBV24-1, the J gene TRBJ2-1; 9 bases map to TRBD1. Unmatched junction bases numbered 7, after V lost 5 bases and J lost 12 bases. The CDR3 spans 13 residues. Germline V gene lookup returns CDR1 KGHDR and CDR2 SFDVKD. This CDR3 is CATSVRDRGRQFF. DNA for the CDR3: TGTGCCACCAGTGTTCGCGACAGGGGGAGGCAGTTCTTC.

Written as DNA, the CDR3 is TGTGCCAGCAGCCAGGGGACTAGCGGGGGGGCCCTCCTTTACGGTGAGCAGTTCTTC. The encoded protein is CASSQGTSGGALLYGEQFF. The V call is TRBV11-2, the J call TRBJ2-1; TRBD2 matches at 16 bases. Germline assignment: CDR1 SGHAT and CDR2 FQNNGV. The CDR3 length is 19 residues. Losses at the gene ends were 5 bases for V and 9 bases for J; bases not matched to a gene: 16. Complete variable domain (other parts from reference TRBV11-2 and TRBJ2-1): EAGVAQSPRYKIIEKRQSVAFWCNPISGHATLYWYQQILGQGPKLLIQFQNNGVVDDSQLPKDRFSAERLKGVDSTLKIQPAKLEDSAVYLCASSQGTSGGALLYGEQFFGPGTRLTVL.

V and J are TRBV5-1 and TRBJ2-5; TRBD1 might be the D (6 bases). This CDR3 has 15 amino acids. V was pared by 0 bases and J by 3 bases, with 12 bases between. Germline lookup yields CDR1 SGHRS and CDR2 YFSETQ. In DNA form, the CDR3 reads TGCGCCAGCAGCTTGGGCGGGCGGACAGAAGAGACCCAGTACTTC. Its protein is CASSLGGRTEETQYF.

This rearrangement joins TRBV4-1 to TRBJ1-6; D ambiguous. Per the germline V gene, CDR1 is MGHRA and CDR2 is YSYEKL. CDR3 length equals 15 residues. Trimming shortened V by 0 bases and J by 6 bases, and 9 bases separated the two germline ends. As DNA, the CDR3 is TGCGCCAGCAGCCAAGAGCCCCGGGGTAATTCACCCCTCCACTTT. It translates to CASSQEPRGNSPLHF.

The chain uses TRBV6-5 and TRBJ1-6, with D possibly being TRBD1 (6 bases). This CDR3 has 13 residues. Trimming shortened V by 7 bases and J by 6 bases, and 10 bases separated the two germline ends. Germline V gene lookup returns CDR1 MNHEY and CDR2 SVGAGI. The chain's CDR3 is CASTLDSNSPLHF. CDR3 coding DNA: TGTGCCAGCACCCTGGACAGTAATTCACCCCTCCACTTT.

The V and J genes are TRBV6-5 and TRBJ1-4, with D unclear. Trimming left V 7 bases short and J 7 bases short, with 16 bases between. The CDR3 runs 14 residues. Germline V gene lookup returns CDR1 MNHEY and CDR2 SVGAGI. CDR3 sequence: CASTETPRGEKLFF. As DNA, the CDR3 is TGTGCCAGCACAGAGACCCCCCGGGGTGAAAAACTGTTTTTT.

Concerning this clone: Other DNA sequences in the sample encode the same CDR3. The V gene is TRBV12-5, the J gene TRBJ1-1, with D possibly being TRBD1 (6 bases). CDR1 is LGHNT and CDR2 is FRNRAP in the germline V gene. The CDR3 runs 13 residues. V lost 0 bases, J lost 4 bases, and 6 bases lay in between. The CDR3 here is CASGLVQGTEAFF. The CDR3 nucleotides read TGTGCTAGTGGTTTGGTACAGGGCACTGAAGCTTTCTTT.